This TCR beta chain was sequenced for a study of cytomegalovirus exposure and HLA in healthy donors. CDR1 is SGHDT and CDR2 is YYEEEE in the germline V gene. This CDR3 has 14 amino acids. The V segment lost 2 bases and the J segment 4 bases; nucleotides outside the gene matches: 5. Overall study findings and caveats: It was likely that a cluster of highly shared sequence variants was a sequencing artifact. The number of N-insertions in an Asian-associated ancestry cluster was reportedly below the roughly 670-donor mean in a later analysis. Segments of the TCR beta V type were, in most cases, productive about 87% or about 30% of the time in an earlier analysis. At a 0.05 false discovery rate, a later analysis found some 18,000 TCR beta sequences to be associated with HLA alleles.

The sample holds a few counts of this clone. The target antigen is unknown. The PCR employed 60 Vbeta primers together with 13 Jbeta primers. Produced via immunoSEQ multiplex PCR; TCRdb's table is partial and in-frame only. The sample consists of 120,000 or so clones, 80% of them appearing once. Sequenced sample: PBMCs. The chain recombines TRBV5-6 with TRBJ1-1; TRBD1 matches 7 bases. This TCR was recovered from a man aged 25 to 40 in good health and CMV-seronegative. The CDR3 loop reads CASSFHRGGTEAFF. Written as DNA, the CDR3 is TGTGCCAGCAGCTTCCACAGGGGTGGCACTGAAGCTTTCTTT.